What follows describes a single T cell receptor beta chain. One end of the junction does not line up with germline, which may come from a read error. The data originate from a study of blood T cells in healthy people across ages. CDR1 is MNHEY and CDR2 is SMNVEV in the germline V gene (reference sequence). The CDR3 is made up of 15 amino acids. Primed by a sample-barcoded 5' primer and a J-beta primer mix, a second PCR proceeded for about 6 to 12 cycles. TCRdb re-called the 5' RACE reads with MiXCR, one entry per CDR3 protein. This table has over 1,200,000 distinct CDR3 sequences, approximately 60% appearing once.

The receptor comes from a man aged 18 to 30 in good health. Material for sequencing was blood. The gene calls are TRBV27 and TRBJ2-5; D not resolved. CDR3 in DNA: TGTGCCAGCAGTGTATCGTTCGGTACTCAAGAGACCCAGTACTTC. Translating it yields CASSVSFGTQETQYF.